Sequencing of this TCR beta chain was carried out in a study of T cells in Graves' hyperthyroidism and ophthalmopathy. Background on the study: Peripheral blood was acquired at first diagnosis, ahead of any therapy whatsoever. Study-wide results and limits: Separating ophthalmopathy from stable hyperthyroidism was achieved by a 13 V-J model. Blood also held most thyroid clonotypes expanded beyond 0.001.

This clonotype showed up just a few times. As yet, its antigen is unknown. The CDR3 consists of 15 residues. V lost 1 base to trimming and J lost 2 bases, with 9 bases between them. The germline V gene has CDR1 LGHDT and CDR2 YNNKEL (reference sequence). It was RNA transcripts that yielded the amplified TCR beta CDR3 regions. The study used the HTBI primer set for a first-round RT-PCR of the TCR CDR3. TCRdb called the multiplex PCR reads again in MiXCR, with one record for every CDR3 protein. The sample has about 610,000 distinct CDR3 sequences; approximately 15% are singletons. Sequenced input: blood. The rearrangement links TRBV3-1 to TRBJ1-3; maybe TRBD1 (5 bases). The TCR sequence derives from a middle-aged woman with Graves' ophthalmopathy. The CDR3 nucleotides are TGTGCCAGCAGCCAAGGGACACAAACTGGAAACACCATATATTTT. Its protein product is CASSQGTQTGNTIYF.